The clone carrying this T cell receptor (beta chain) was observed at least ten times. Its antigen remains unidentified. The data were obtained in a study of T cells in Graves' hyperthyroidism and ophthalmopathy. Broader study findings: Among clonotypes expanded in thyroid above 0.001, most were also found in blood.

Amplification yielded TCR beta CDR3 regions, with RNA transcripts as the source. The HTBI primer set was used in a first-round RT-PCR of the TCR CDR3. TCRdb itself ran the multiplex PCR reads through MiXCR, one entry per CDR3 protein. This table has over 700,000 distinct CDR3 sequences, over 35% appearing once. Specimen: blood. The receptor's source is a man between 18 and 35 years old with Graves' hyperthyroidism.

For the CDR3, the DNA is TGCGCCAGCAGTGAGAGGTCCCCGCTAGAAGCTTTCTTT. Translating gives CASSERSPLEAFF. The chain is built from TRBV10-2 and TRBJ1-1; D unresolved. Trimming stripped 2 bases from V and 8 bases from J, with 12 bases between. Germline CDR1 reads WSHSY; CDR2 reads SAAADI. There are 13 residues in the CDR3.